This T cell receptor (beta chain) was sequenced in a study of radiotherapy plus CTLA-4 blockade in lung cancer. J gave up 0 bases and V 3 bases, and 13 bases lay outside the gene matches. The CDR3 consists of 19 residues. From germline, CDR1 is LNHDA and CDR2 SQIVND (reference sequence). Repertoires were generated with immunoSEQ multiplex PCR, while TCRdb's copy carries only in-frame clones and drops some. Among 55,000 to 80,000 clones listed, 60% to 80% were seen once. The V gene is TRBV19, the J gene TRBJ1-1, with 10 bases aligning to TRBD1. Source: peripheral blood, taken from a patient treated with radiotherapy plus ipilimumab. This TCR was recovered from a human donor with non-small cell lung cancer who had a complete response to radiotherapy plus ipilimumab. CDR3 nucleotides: TGTGCCAGTAGTATCGATTCTCCGGGACAGGGGACAATGAACACTGAAGCTTTCTTT. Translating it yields CASSIDSPGQGTMNTEAFF.